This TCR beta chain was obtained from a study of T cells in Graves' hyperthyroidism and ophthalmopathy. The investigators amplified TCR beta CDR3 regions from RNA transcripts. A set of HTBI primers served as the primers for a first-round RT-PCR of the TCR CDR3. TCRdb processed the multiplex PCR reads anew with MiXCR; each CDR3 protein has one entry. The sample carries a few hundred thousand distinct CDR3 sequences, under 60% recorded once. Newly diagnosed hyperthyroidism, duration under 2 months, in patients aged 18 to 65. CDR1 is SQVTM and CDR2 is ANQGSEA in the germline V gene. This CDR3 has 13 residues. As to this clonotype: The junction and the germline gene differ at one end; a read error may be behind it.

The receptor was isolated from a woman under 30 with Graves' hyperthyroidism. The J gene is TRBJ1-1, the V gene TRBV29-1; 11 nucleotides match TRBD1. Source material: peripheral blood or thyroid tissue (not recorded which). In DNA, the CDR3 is TGCAGCGTTTGGACAGGGGGCTACACCGAAGCTTTCTTT. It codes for CSVWTGGYTEAFF.